A selection of T cell receptor beta chains follows, all from one sample in a study of blood T cell repertoires in COVID-19. Only in-frame clones appear in the TCRdb table, and some are missing; sequencing was by immunoSEQ multiplex PCR. The table lists 100,000 or so clones, about 76% of them singletons. Sequencing was carried out using peripheral blood. The receptors were gathered from a woman between 65 and 79 years old with acute or convalescent COVID-19. The CDR3 runs from the conserved cysteine through the conserved F or W. The order of the fields is V gene, D gene, J gene, clone size, CDR3 protein, CDR3 DNA. The D gene is left open where the match is weak. Size values are once, few and many counts, or a class for expanded clones, and some rows have none.

TRBV5-6	.	TRBJ2-7	.	CASSLLVRRDLGEQYF	TGTGCCAGCAGCTTGTTGGTAAGGAGGGATCTCGGCGAGCAGTACTTC
TRBV7-2	.	TRBJ2-2	.	CASSSYSTSNTGELFF	TGTGCCAGCAGCTCCTATAGCACGTCGAACACCGGGGAGCTGTTTTTT
TRBV4-3	.	TRBJ2-1	.	CASSQDTVEFNEQFF	TGCGCCAGCAGCCAGGATACAGTAGAGTTTAATGAGCAGTTCTTC
TRBV6-5	.	TRBJ2-3	.	CASTQGAADTQYF	TGTGCCAGCACACAGGGTGCTGCAGATACGCAGTATTTT
TRBV2	TRBD1	TRBJ2-7	.	CASSTTGTGGGEQYF	TGTGCCAGCAGTACTACCGGGACAGGGGGAGGCGAGCAGTACTTC
TRBV4-3	.	TRBJ2-3	.	CASSQDSGTDTQYF	TGCGCCAGCAGCCAAGATTCGGGCACAGATACGCAGTATTTT
TRBV9	.	TRBJ2-7	.	CASSPSGSPAYEQYF	TGTGCCAGCAGCCCCTCAGGGTCGCCGGCCTACGAGCAGTACTTC
TRBV13	TRBD1	TRBJ2-2	.	CASRHNRGPNTGELFF	TGTGCCAGCAGACACAACAGGGGGCCCAACACCGGGGAGCTGTTTTTT
TRBV6-5	.	TRBJ2-7	.	CASTPGDFLGEQYF	TGTGCCAGCACCCCCGGGGACTTTCTCGGAGAGCAGTACTTC
TRBV19	TRBD1	TRBJ2-6	few	CASSIGQASGANVLTF	TGTGCCAGTAGTATTGGACAGGCCTCTGGGGCCAACGTCCTGACTTTC
TRBV18	TRBD1	TRBJ1-3	many	CASSDTTGGTIYF	TGTGCCAGCTCTGATACCACAGGGGGCACCATATATTTT
TRBV5-1	TRBD1	TRBJ1-4	.	CASSLQGVNEKLFF	TGCGCCAGCAGCTTACAGGGGGTTAATGAAAAACTGTTTTTT